Listed below are T cell receptor beta chains from one sample, sequenced in a study of identifying expanded T cells in peripheral blood. Profiling relied on immunoSEQ multiplex PCR, and the TCRdb table lists in-frame clones only, not all of them. Seen here are 100,000 to 150,000 clones, around four fifths observed once, and the top ten hold over 3%. Input material: blood. The receptors shown here come from a person aged 18 to 70 in good health. The CDR3 runs from the conserved cysteine through the conserved F or W. The order of the fields is J gene, V gene, CDR3 protein.

J: TRBJ1-2
V: TRBV10-3
CDR3: CAISKTGNYGYTF

J: TRBJ2-7
V: TRBV5-5
CDR3: CASSLPSRGEQYF

J: TRBJ1-2
V: TRBV10-3
CDR3: CAISKGDSGYTF

J: TRBJ2-1
V: TRBV20-1
CDR3: CSASRASEQFF

J: TRBJ2-7
V: TRBV5-1
CDR3: CASSFSPLYEQYF

J: TRBJ1-6
V: TRBV2
CDR3: CASGYRSSPLHF

J: TRBJ2-7
V: TRBV10-3
CDR3: CATQNVGNSYEQYF

J: TRBJ1-1
V: TRBV5-1
CDR3: CASRRGNTEAFF

J: TRBJ1-6
V: TRBV7-6
CDR3: CASSLSGSSSYNSPLHF

J: TRBJ1-6
V: TRBV7-2
CDR3: CASSYGYRNSPLHF

J: TRBJ2-6
V: TRBV7-9
CDR3: CASSLRTNVLTF

J: TRBJ2-5
V: TRBV30
CDR3: CAWTSLPGETQYF

J: TRBJ2-7
V: TRBV5-4
CDR3: CASSTEDRVPDEQYF

J: TRBJ2-7
V: TRBV4-1
CDR3: CASSQVLRFPEQYF

J: TRBJ2-1
V: TRBV7-9
CDR3: CASSLGLLGLVDEQFF

J: NA
V: TRBV6-5
CDR3: CASSYSSGDEQYF

J: TRBJ1-6
V: TRBV30
CDR3: CAWTRQSLRVGNSPLHF

J: TRBJ1-2
V: TRBV5-4
CDR3: CASSLLGGANYGYTF

J: TRBJ1-2
V: TRBV7-2
CDR3: CASSLGQGSYGYTF

J: TRBJ1-1
V: TRBV6-1
CDR3: CASSERDFSGNTEAFF

J: TRBJ1-2
V: TRBV5-4
CDR3: CASTLSSLDSFHYGYTF

J: TRBJ1-5
V: TRBV2
CDR3: CASSVTVRQPQHF

J: TRBJ1-2
V: TRBV2
CDR3: CASIGWDQDYGYTF

J: TRBJ1-1
V: TRBV11-3
CDR3: CASSLDLGSLEAFF

J: TRBJ2-1
V: TRBV19
CDR3: CASSMRGGARTANNEQFF

J: TRBJ2-3
V: TRBV10-1
CDR3: CASSETSGGADTQYF

J: TRBJ1-1
V: TRBV11-3
CDR3: CASSFRGGSEAFF

J: TRBJ2-7
V: TRBV6-5
CDR3: CASSYGQGAYEQYF

J: TRBJ2-7
V: TRBV4-1
CDR3: CASSQLRMTGTVNEQYF

J: TRBJ1-6
V: TRBV19
CDR3: CASSGARDRGRRHSPLHF

J: TRBJ2-5
V: TRBV11-3
CDR3: CASSLVQGWRGTQYF

J: TRBJ1-2
V: TRBV4-1
CDR3: CASSPSPGGNYGYTF

J: TRBJ2-5
V: TRBV4-3
CDR3: CASSQETRETQYF

J: TRBJ1-3
V: TRBV5-6
CDR3: CASSDRGTYSGNTIYF

J: TRBJ1-5
V: TRBV13
CDR3: CASSSGTGGRPQHF